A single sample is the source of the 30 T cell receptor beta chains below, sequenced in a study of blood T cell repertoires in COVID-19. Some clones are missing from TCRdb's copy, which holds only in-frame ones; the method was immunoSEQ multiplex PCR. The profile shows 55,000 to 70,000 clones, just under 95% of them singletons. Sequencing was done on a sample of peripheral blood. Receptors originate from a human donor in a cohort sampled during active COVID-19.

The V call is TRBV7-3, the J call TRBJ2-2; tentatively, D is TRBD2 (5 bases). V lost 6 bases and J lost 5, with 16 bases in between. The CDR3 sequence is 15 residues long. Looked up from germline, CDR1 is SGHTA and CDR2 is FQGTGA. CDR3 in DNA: TGTGCCAGCAGTCTTAACAGCGGCCAGACCGGGGAGCTGTTTTTT. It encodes CASSLNSGQTGELFF.

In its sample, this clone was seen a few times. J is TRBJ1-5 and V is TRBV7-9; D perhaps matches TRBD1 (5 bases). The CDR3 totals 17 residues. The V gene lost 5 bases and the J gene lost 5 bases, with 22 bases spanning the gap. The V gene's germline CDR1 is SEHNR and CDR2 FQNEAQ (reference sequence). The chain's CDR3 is CASSQGRISDQDQPQHF. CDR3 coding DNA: TGTGCCAGCAGCCAGGGCCGTATCAGCGACCAGGATCAGCCCCAGCATTTT.

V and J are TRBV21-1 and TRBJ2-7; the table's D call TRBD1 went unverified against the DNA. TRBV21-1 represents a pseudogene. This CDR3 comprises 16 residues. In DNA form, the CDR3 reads TGTGCCAGCAGCACCTCAAGCGGTCAGGGGCCCTACGAGCAGTACTTC. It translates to CASSTSSGQGPYEQYF.

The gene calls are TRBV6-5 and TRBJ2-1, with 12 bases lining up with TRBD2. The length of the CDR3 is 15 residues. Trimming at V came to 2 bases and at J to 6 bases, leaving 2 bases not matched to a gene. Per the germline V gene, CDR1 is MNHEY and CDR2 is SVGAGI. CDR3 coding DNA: TGTGCCAGCAGTTACGAGGGACTAGCGGGCAATGAGCAGTTCTTC. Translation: CASSYEGLAGNEQFF.

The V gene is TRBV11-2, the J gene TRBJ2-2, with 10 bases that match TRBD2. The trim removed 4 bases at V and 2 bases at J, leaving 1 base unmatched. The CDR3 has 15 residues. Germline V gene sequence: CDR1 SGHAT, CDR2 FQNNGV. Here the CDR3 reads CASSWTSGNTGELFF. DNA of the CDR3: TGTGCCAGCAGCTGGACTAGCGGAAACACCGGGGAGCTGTTTTTT.

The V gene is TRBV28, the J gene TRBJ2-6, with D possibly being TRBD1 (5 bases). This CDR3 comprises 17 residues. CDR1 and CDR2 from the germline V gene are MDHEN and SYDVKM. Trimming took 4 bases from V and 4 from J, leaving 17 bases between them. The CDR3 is CASSSARRASGANVLTF. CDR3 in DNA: TGTGCCAGCAGTTCGGCTCGCAGGGCGTCCGGGGCCAACGTCCTGACTTTC.

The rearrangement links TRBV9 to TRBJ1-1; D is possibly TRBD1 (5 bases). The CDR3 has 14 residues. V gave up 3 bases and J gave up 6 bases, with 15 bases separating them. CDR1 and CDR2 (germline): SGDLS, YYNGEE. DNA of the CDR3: TGTGCCAGCAGCGCTCTGGGGGGAAGGTCTGAAGCTTTCTTT. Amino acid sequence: CASSALGGRSEAFF.

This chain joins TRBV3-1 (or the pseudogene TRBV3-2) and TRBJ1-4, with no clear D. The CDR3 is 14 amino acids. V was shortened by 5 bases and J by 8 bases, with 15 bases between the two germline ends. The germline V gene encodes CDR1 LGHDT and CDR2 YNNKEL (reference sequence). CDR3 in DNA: TGTGCCAGCAGCGACGATGAGGCTCGCGAAAAACTGTTTTTT. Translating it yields CASSDDEAREKLFF.

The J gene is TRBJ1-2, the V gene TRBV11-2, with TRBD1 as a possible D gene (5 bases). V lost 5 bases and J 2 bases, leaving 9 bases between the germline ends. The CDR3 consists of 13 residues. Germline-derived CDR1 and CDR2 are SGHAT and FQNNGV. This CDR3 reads CASSPGVNYGYTF. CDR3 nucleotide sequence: TGTGCCAGCAGCCCGGGGGTAAACTATGGCTACACCTTC.

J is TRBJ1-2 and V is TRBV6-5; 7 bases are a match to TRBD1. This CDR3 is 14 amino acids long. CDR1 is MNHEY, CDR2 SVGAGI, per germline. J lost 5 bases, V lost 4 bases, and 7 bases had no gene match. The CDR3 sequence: CASSFTGTAYGYTF. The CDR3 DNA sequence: TGTGCCAGCAGTTTTACCGGGACAGCTTATGGCTACACCTTC.

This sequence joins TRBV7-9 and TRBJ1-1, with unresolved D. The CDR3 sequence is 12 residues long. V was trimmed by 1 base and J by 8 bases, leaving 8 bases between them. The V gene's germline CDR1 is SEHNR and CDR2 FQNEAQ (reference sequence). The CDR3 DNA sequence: TGTGCCAGCAGCTTAGTTTCCCAGGAAGCTTTCTTT. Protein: CASSLVSQEAFF.

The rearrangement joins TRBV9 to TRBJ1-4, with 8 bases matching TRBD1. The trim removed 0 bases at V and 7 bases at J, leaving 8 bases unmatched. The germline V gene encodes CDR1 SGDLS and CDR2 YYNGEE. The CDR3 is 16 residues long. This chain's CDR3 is CASSVDPTGVGEKLFF. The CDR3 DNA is TGTGCCAGCAGCGTAGATCCGACAGGGGTCGGTGAAAAACTGTTTTTT.

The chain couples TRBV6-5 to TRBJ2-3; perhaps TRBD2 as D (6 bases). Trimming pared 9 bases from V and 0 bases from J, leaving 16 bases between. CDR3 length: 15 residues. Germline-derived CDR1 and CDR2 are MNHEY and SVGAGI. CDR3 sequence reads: CASTAGPISTDTQYF. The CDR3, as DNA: TGTGCCAGTACAGCGGGCCCTATTAGCACAGATACGCAGTATTTT.

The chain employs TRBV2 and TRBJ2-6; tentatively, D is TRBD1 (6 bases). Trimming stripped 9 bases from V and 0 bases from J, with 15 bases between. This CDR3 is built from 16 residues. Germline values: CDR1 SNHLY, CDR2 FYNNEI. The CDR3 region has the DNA TGTGCCAGTAGGACAGCAGCATACTCTGGGGCCAACGTCCTGACTTTC. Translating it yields CASRTAAYSGANVLTF.

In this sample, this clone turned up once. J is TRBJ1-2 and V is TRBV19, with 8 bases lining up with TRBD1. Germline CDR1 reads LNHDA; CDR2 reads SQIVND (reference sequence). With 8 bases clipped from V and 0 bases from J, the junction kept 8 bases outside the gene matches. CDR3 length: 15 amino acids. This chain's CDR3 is CASGDRGTANYGYTF. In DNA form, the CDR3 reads TGTGCCAGTGGAGACAGGGGTACGGCTAACTATGGCTACACCTTC.

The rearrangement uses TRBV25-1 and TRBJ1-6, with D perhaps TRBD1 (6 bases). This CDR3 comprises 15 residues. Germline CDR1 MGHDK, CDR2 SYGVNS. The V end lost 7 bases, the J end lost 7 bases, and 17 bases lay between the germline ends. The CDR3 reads CASITLDRFNSPLHF. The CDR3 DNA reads TGTGCCAGCATCACCCTGGACAGATTCAATTCACCCCTCCACTTT.

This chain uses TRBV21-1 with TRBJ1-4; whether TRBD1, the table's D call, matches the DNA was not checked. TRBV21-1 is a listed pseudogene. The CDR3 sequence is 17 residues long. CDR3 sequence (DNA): TGTGCCAGCAGCTTTACAGGGAAAAGATCGGCTAATGAAAAACTGTTTTTT. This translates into CASSFTGKRSANEKLFF.

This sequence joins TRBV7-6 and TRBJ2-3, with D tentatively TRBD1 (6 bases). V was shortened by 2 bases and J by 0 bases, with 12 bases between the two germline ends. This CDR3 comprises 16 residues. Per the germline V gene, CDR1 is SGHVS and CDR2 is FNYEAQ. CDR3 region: CASSLLGTTSTDTQYF. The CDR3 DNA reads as TGTGCCAGCAGCTTACTCGGGACAACTAGCACAGATACGCAGTATTTT.

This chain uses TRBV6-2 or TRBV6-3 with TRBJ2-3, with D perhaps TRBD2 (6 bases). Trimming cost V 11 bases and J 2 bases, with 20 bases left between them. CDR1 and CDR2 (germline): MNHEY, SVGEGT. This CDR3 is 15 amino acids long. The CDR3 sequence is CASSRRTTHTDTQYF. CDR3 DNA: TGTGCCTCCAGCCGCAGGACTACCCACACAGATACGCAGTATTTT.

In nucleotides, the CDR3 is TGTGCCAGCAGTTCTCCAGGGTTTCAGTTCTTC. Residues: CASSSPGFQFF. The rearrangement uses TRBV12-3 or TRBV12-4 and TRBJ2-1; D possibly corresponds to TRBD1 (5 bases). This CDR3 has 11 amino acids. The ends were cut back, 4 bases at V and 13 bases at J, with 11 bases in the middle.

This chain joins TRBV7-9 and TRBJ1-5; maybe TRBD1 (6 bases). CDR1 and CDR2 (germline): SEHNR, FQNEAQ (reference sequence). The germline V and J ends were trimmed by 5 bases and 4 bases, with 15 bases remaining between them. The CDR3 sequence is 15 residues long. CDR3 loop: CASSVGGRINQPQHF. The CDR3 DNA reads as TGTGCCAGCAGCGTAGGGGGGCGGATAAATCAGCCCCAGCATTTT.

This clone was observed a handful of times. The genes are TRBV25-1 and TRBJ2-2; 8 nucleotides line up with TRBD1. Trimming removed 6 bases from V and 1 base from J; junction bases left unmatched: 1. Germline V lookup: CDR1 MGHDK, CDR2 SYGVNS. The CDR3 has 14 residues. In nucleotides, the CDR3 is TGTGCCAGCAGGGACAGGGTGAACACCGGGGAGCTGTTTTTT. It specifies CASRDRVNTGELFF.

The CDR3 nucleotides are TGTGCCTGGGAAACAACTAGCGGGAGACCCAATGAGCAGTTCTTC. It specifies CAWETTSGRPNEQFF. The rearrangement joins TRBV30 to TRBJ2-1; 11 positions agree with TRBD2. Germline loops: CDR1 GTSNPN, CDR2 SVGIG (reference sequence). V shed 5 bases and J 6 bases; nucleotides not matched to a gene: 9. The CDR3 covers 15 residues.

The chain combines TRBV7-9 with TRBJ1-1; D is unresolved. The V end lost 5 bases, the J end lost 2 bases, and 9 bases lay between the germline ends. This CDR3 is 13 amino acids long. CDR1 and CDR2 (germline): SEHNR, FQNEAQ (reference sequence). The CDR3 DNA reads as TGTGCCAGCAGCGTCCACTCTAACACTGAAGCTTTCTTT. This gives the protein CASSVHSNTEAFF.

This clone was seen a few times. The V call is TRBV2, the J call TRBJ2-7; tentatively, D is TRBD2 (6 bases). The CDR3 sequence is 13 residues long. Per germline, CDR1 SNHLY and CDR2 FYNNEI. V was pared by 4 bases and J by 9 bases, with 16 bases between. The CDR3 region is CASSGDDMEGQYF. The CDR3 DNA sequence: TGTGCCAGCAGTGGGGATGATATGGAGGGGCAGTACTTC.

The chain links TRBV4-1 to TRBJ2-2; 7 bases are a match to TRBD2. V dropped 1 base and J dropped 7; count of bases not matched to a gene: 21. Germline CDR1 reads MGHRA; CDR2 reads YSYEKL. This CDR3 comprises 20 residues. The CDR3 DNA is TGCGCCAGCAGCCAAGCCACAGGTTTAGGCTCGCGGGAGAGGGGCGGGGAGCTGTTTTTT. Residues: CASSQATGLGSRERGGELFF.

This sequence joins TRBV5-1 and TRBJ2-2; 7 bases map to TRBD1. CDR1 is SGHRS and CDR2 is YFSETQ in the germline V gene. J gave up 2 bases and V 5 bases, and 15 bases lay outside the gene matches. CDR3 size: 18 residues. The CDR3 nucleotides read TGCGCCAGCAGAGCGACGCTCCCGGGACAGACCAACACCGGGGAGCTGTTTTTT. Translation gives CASRATLPGQTNTGELFF.

CDR3 loop: CASSLFEGENTEAFF. The CDR3 DNA sequence: TGTGCCAGCTCACTCTTTGAGGGGGAGAACACTGAAGCTTTCTTT. The chain uses TRBV18 and TRBJ1-1, with D tentatively TRBD1 (6 bases). This CDR3 contains 15 residues. The V gene's germline CDR1 is KGHSH and CDR2 LQKENI. Trimming shortened V by 4 bases and J by 1 base, and 13 bases separated the two germline ends.

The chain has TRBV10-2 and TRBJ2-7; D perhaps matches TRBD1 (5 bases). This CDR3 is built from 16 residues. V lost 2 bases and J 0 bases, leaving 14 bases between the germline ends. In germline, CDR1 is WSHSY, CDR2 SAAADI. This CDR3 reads CASSEKAGRSSYEQYF. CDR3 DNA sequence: TGCGCCAGCAGTGAGAAAGCAGGGCGTAGCTCCTACGAGCAGTACTTC.

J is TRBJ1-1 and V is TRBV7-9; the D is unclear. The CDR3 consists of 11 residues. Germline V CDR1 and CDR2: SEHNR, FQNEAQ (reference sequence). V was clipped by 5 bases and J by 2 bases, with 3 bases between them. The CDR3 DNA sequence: TGTGCCAGCAGCCAAAACACTGAAGCTTTCTTT. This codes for CASSQNTEAFF.